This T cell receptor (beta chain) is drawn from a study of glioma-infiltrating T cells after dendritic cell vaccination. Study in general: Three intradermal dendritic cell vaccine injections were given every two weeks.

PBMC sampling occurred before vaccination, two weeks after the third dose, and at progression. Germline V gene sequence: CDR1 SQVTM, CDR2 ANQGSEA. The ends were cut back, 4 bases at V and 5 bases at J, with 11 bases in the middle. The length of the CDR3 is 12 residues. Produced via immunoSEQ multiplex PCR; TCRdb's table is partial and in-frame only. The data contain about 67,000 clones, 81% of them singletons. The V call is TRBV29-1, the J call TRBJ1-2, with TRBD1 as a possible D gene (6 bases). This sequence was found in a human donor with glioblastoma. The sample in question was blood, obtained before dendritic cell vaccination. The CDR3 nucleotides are TGCAGCGTTGGACAGGAGATTTATGGCTACACCTTC. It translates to CSVGQEIYGYTF.